This TCR beta chain originates from a study of T-cell reconstitution after alpha-beta-depleted transplantation in children. Researchers prepared the TCRbeta library using unique molecular identifiers, the study reports. From the PCR reads, TCRdb called clonotypes with MiXCR, one entry per CDR3 protein. Of roughly 670,000 distinct CDR3 sequences in the sample, around 14% were seen once. Study findings and constraints: One year post-transplant, T-cell counts and diversity were largely derived from T cells produced anew. Several hundred rapidly expanded clones from non-depleted graft cells reportedly supplied alpha-beta T cells about two months post-transplant. For some patients, TCRbeta diversity was high at day 60 because of recipient T cells and thymic progenitors that survived.

The V gene end was trimmed by 5 bases and the J gene end by 7 bases; junction bases not matched to a gene: 11. CDR3 length: 16 residues. Per germline, CDR1 SNHLY and CDR2 FYNNEI. Of note for this clonotype: Its antigen is undetermined. A much bigger clone sits one base away, suggesting this may be a read error.

The chain couples TRBV2 to TRBJ2-2, with 9 bases identical to TRBD2. The receptor was isolated from a girl aged 2 to 10 with congenital amegakaryocytic thrombocytopenia, due to receive a stem cell transplant. This material consisted of PBMCs, taken before TCRalphabeta/CD19-depleted stem cell transplant. As DNA, the CDR3 is TGTGCCAGCAGTTCGATGGGACTAGCAGGAAGCGGGGAGCTGTTTTTT. Translated: CASSSMGLAGSGELFF.